The 24 T cell receptor beta chains listed next were all sequenced from one sample in a study of cytomegalovirus exposure and HLA in healthy donors. PCR primers comprised 60 Vbeta and 13 Jbeta primers. Repertoires were generated with immunoSEQ multiplex PCR, while TCRdb's copy carries only in-frame clones and drops some. Its table records over 100,000 clones. The specimen was PBMCs. These receptors were collected from a woman in her thirties or forties in good health and CMV-seropositive.

About this clone itself: The identical CDR3 is also encoded by other nucleotide sequences in the sample. The genes are TRBV19 and TRBJ1-1; D is unresolved. Germline CDR1 LNHDA, CDR2 SQIVND (reference sequence). The CDR3 is 11 residues long. V was clipped by 6 bases and J by 2 bases, with 4 bases between them. CDR3 amino acids: CASRRNTEAFF. The CDR3 coding sequence is TGTGCCAGTAGGCGAAACACTGAAGCTTTCTTT.

The chain recombines TRBV30 with TRBJ2-2, with D possibly matching TRBD2 (5 bases). V was cut by 2 bases and J by 5 bases, with 15 bases left in between. This CDR3 has 15 residues. Germline lookup yields CDR1 GTSNPN and CDR2 SVGIG (reference sequence). DNA of the CDR3: TGTGCCTGGAGTCCGCGGGCCAGTTATACCGGGGAGCTGTTTTTT. It translates to CAWSPRASYTGELFF.

The chain recombines TRBV4-1 with TRBJ2-7, with 11 positions matching TRBD2. Trimming at V came to 0 bases and at J to 6 bases, leaving 4 bases not matched to a gene. Germline V lookup: CDR1 MGHRA, CDR2 YSYEKL. This CDR3 has 15 amino acids. In DNA form, the CDR3 reads TGCGCCAGCAGCCAAGAGACTAGCGGGAACAGCGAGCAGTACTTC. It encodes CASSQETSGNSEQYF.

Note on this clone: Other DNA sequences from this sample encode an identical CDR3 as well. The chain links TRBV6-5 to TRBJ2-2; 8 bases line up with TRBD2. The germline V gene has CDR1 MNHEY and CDR2 SVGAGI. V shed 11 bases, J shed 6 bases, and the junction held 8 bases outside the gene matches. The CDR3 length is 13 residues. The DNA for the CDR3 is TGTGCCTCCGGGAGGGGGGGATCCGGGGAGCTGTTTTTT. The encoded protein is CASGRGGSGELFF.

The chain couples TRBV29-1 to TRBJ2-5, with D possibly TRBD1 on 6 matching bases. The CDR3 is 13 residues long. V lost 7 bases and J 4 bases, leaving 16 bases between the germline ends. The V gene's germline CDR1 is SQVTM and CDR2 ANQGSEA. The CDR3 sequence is CSGTEQKGETQYF. CDR3 coding DNA: TGCAGCGGGACAGAGCAAAAAGGAGAGACCCAGTACTTC.

The chain carries TRBV11-2 and TRBJ2-1; maybe TRBD2 (5 bases). Between the trimmed V and J ends, which lost 4 bases and 10 bases, there was a span of 17 bases. There are 14 residues in the CDR3. Germline CDR1 SGHAT, CDR2 FQNNGV. The CDR3 nucleotides are TGTGCCAGCAGCTCCAGGTCCCAGCGGAAGGAGCAGTTCTTC. This sequence encodes CASSSRSQRKEQFF.

V gene TRBV7-2 combines with J gene TRBJ2-7, with D unclear. V was pared by 1 base and J by 2 bases, with 6 bases between. This CDR3 contains 13 residues. Per the germline V gene, CDR1 is SGHTA and CDR2 is FQGNSA. CDR3 residues: CASSLDRPYEQYF. The CDR3 bases are TGTGCCAGCAGCTTAGACAGACCCTACGAGCAGTACTTC. Drawing the rest from reference TRBV7-2 and TRBJ2-7, the complete variable domain is GAGVSQSPSNKVTEKGKDVELRCDPISGHTALYWYRQSLGQGLEFLIYFQGNSAPDKSGLPSDRFSAERTGGSVSTLTIQRTQQEDSAVYLCASSLDRPYEQYFGPGTRLTVT.

The V and J genes are TRBV9 and TRBJ2-1; TRBD2 might be the D (7 bases). The germline CDR1 and CDR2 sequences are SGDLS and YYNGEE. The CDR3 length is 15 residues. The V and J ends lost 3 bases and 6 bases respectively, with 16 bases between them. The CDR3 is CASSGGERGGNEQFF. CDR3 bases: TGTGCCAGCAGCGGAGGGGAGAGGGGGGGCAATGAGCAGTTCTTC. Using reference TRBV9 and TRBJ2-1 for the parts outside the CDR3, the full variable domain is DSGVTQTPKHLITATGQRVTLRCSPRSGDLSVYWYQQSLDQGLQFLIQYYNGEERAKGNILERFSAQQFPDLHSELNLSSLELGDSALYFCASSGGERGGNEQFFGPGTRLTVL.

The V call is TRBV28, the J call TRBJ2-2, with D perhaps TRBD2 (5 bases). Germline values: CDR1 MDHEN, CDR2 SYDVKM. V was clipped by 1 base and J by 7 bases, with 16 bases between them. The CDR3 extends over 16 amino acids. CDR3 sequence reads: CASSLSSGRTSGELFF. The CDR3 region has the DNA TGTGCCAGCAGTTTATCAAGCGGCCGAACAAGCGGGGAGCTGTTTTTT.

The chain joins TRBV30 to TRBJ1-1; D is ambiguous. Germline-derived CDR1 and CDR2 are GTSNPN and SVGIG (reference sequence). This CDR3 is 13 amino acids long. V lost 8 bases and J lost 1, with 14 bases in between. The CDR3 DNA is TGTGCCCGGGGATTAGGGAGGAACACTGAAGCTTTCTTT. Protein sequence: CARGLGRNTEAFF.

The chain joins TRBV4-3 to TRBJ2-7; tentative D call: TRBD1 (5 bases). CDR1 LGHNA and CDR2 YSLEER come from the germline V gene. This CDR3 region has 15 residues. V was cut by 3 bases and J by 2 bases, with 14 bases left in between. In nucleotides, the CDR3 is TGCGCCAGCAGCCAGGGATTAGGGGTCCCCTACGAGCAGTACTTC. This translates into CASSQGLGVPYEQYF.

V gene TRBV6-1 combines with J gene TRBJ2-1; 10 bases match TRBD2. Germline V gene data show CDR1 as MNHNS and CDR2 as SASEGT. CDR3 length equals 13 residues. V lost 6 bases and J lost 9; bases outside the gene matches: 5. Here the CDR3 reads CASSESGRGEQFF. CDR3 DNA sequence: TGTGCCAGCAGCGAGAGCGGGAGGGGTGAGCAGTTCTTC.

The chain combines TRBV10-2 with TRBJ2-7; 9 bases are a match to TRBD1. Germline CDR1 WSHSY, CDR2 SAAADI. V gave up 2 bases and J gave up 7 bases; unmatched junction bases: 3. CDR3 length: 13 amino acids. CDR3 sequence reads: CASSEGQGLEQYF. The DNA of the CDR3 is TGCGCCAGCAGTGAGGGACAGGGGTTGGAGCAGTACTTC.

In the case of this clone: The sample carries other DNA sequences with the same CDR3. The chain uses TRBV7-9 and TRBJ2-5, with unresolved D. This CDR3 region has 11 residues. Germline V lookup: CDR1 SEHNR, CDR2 FQNEAQ (reference sequence). The V end was cut by 3 bases, the J end by 3 bases, with 2 bases between. The CDR3 spells CASSFKETQYF. In DNA, the CDR3 is TGTGCCAGCAGCTTTAAAGAGACCCAGTACTTC.

The V and J genes are TRBV10-1 and TRBJ2-7; D gene unclear. The germline V gene encodes CDR1 WNHNN and CDR2 SYGVQD (reference sequence). The CDR3 is made up of 10 amino acids. V was cut by 3 bases and J by 5 bases, with 2 bases left in between. Here the CDR3 reads CASSDNEQYF. CDR3 in DNA: TGCGCCAGCAGTGACAACGAGCAGTACTTC.

The CDR3 sequence is CAISESYRDRIYF. Here the CDR3 DNA reads TGTGCCATCAGTGAGTCCTACCGGGACAGGATATATTTT. The chain carries TRBV10-3 and TRBJ1-3; TRBD1 agrees at 8 bases. The CDR3 totals 13 residues. The trim removed 0 bases at V and 13 bases at J, leaving 5 bases unmatched. Germline-derived CDR1 and CDR2 are ENHRY and SYGVKD.

CDR3 sequence: CASSRNRGEWAFF. The CDR3 DNA sequence: TGCGCCAGCAGCAGGAACAGGGGAGAGTGGGCTTTCTTT. This chain uses TRBV5-1 with TRBJ1-1; TRBD1 matches at 7 bases. The germline V gene has CDR1 SGHRS and CDR2 YFSETQ. CDR3 length: 13 residues. Trimming took 4 bases from V and 11 from J; bases not matched to a gene: 11.

The rearrangement uses TRBV30 and TRBJ1-2; D unresolved. CDR1 is GTSNPN, CDR2 SVGIG, per germline (reference sequence). The CDR3 spans 14 residues. V was shortened by 3 bases and J by 3 bases, with 14 bases between the two germline ends. The DNA of the CDR3 is TGTGCCTGGAGCCAGAGACAAAGTTACTATGGCTACACCTTC. Its translation: CAWSQRQSYYGYTF.

The CDR3 sequence is CAWSVTQRLAGNEQFF. The CDR3 DNA sequence: TGTGCCTGGAGTGTAACCCAAAGACTAGCGGGAAATGAGCAGTTCTTC. The chain links TRBV30 to TRBJ2-1, with TRBD2 matching over 11 bases. CDR3 length: 16 amino acids. V lost 0 bases and J lost 7; bases outside the gene matches: 8. CDR1 and CDR2 (germline): GTSNPN, SVGIG (reference sequence).

V is TRBV6-5 and J is TRBJ2-5; 7 nucleotides align to TRBD2. The DNA end is a closer match to TRBJ2-7, so the J assignment may be wrong. Germline CDR1 is MNHEY and CDR2 is SVGAGI. The CDR3 has 15 residues. CDR3 protein: CASRSLAPSSYEQYF. As DNA, the CDR3 is TGTGCCAGCAGGTCACTAGCGCCGAGCTCCTACGAGCAGTACTTC.

The chain links TRBV5-4 to TRBJ1-1; D uncertain. Trimming shortened V by 4 bases and J by 1 base, and 14 bases separated the two germline ends. This CDR3 is built from 15 residues. Per the germline V gene, CDR1 is SGHNT and CDR2 is YYREEE (reference sequence). The CDR3 DNA follows: TGTGCCAGCAGCCCCACCGCGCATACGAACACTGAAGCTTTCTTT. Translating gives CASSPTAHTNTEAFF.

The chain recombines TRBV5-1 with TRBJ2-3; 8 bases line up with TRBD2. Germline loops: CDR1 SGHRS, CDR2 YFSETQ. This CDR3 is 18 amino acids long. With 0 bases clipped from V and 2 bases from J, the junction kept 11 bases outside the gene matches. CDR3 nucleotides: TGCGCCAGCAGCTTGGCAGGACTAGCTCTACGAGTCACAGATACGCAGTATTTT. Protein product: CASSLAGLALRVTDTQYF.

This sequence joins TRBV29-1 and TRBJ2-1; perhaps TRBD2 as D (5 bases). The ends were cut back, 6 bases at V and 2 bases at J, with 11 bases in the middle. Germline CDR1 SQVTM, CDR2 ANQGSEA. The CDR3 loop spans 13 amino acids. CDR3 nucleotide sequence: TGCAGCGTGAGGGAGAGGGCCTACAATGAGCAGTTCTTC. Protein product: CSVRERAYNEQFF.

The chain is built from TRBV5-1 and TRBJ1-2, with 10 positions matching TRBD1. V dropped 4 bases and J dropped 10; count of bases not matched to a gene: 10. CDR1 and CDR2 from the germline V gene are SGHRS and YFSETQ. CDR3 length: 14 residues. DNA of the CDR3: TGCGCCAGCAGCGCTACCGGGACAGGGGAGGTCTACACCTTC. Protein: CASSATGTGEVYTF. The full variable domain, in which reference TRBV5-1 and TRBJ1-2 provide the parts outside the CDR3, is KAGVTQTPRYLIKTRGQQVTLSCSPISGHRSVSWYQQTPGQGLQFLFEYFSETQRNKGNFPGRFSGRQFSNSRSEMNVSTLELGDSALYLCASSATGTGEVYTFGSGTRLTVV.